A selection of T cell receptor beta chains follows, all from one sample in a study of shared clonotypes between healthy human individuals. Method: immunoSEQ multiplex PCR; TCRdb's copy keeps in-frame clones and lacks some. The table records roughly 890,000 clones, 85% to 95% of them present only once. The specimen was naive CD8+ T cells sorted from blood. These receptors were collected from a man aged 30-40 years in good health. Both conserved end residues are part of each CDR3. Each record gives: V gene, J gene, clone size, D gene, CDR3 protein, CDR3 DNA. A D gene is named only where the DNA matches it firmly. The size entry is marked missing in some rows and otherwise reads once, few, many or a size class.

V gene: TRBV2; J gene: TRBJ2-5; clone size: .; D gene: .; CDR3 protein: CASSSLGTQETQYF; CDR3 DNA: TGTGCCAGCAGTTCTTTGGGCACCCAAGAGACCCAGTACTTC
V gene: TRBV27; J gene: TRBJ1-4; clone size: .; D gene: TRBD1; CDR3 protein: CASSLGQGDEKLFF; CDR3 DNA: TGTGCCAGCAGCCTAGGACAGGGAGATGAAAAACTGTTTTTT
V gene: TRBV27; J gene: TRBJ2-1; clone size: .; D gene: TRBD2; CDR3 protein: CASSRGTSGSDEQFF; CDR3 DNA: TGTGCCAGCAGCCGGGGGACTAGCGGGTCTGATGAGCAGTTCTTC
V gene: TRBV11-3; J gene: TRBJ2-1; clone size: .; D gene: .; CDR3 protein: CASSSSGYEQFF; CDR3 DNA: TGTGCCAGCAGCTCCTCCGGCTATGAGCAGTTCTTC
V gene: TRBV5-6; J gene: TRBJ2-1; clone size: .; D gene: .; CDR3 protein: CASSWQPEHEQFF; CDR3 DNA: TGTGCCAGCAGCTGGCAACCTGAACATGAGCAGTTCTTC
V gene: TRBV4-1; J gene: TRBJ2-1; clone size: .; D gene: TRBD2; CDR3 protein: CASSPGLAVYNEQFF; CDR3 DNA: TGCGCCAGCAGCCCCGGGCTAGCGGTATACAATGAGCAGTTCTTC
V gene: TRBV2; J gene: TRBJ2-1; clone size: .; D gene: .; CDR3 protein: CASRTRFHNEQFF; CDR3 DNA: TGTGCCAGCAGAACTAGGTTTCACAATGAGCAGTTCTTC
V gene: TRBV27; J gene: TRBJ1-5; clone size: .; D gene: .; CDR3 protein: CASSPTGRNQPQHF; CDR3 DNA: TGTGCCAGCAGCCCTACAGGGAGAAATCAGCCCCAGCATTTT
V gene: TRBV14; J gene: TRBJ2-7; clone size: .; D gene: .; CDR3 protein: CASSRYGLTYEQYF; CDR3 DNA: TGTGCCAGCAGCCGGTACGGATTAACCTACGAGCAGTACTTC
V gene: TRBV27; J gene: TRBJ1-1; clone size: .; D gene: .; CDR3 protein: CASSDVRQEAFF; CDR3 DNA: TGTGCCAGCAGTGATGTCCGACAGGAAGCTTTCTTT
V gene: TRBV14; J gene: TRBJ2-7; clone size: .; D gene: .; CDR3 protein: CASSQELRAYEQYF; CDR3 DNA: TGTGCCAGCAGCCAAGAGCTTAGAGCCTACGAGCAGTACTTC
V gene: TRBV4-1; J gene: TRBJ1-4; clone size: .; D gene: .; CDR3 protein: CASSQESVIGSNEKLFF; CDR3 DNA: TGCGCCAGCAGCCAAGAATCTGTGATAGGGTCTAATGAAAAACTGTTTTTT
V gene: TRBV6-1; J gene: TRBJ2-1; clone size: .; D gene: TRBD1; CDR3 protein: CASSEKKPPRTGRGEFF; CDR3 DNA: TGTGCCAGCAGTGAAAAAAAACCCCCCAGGACAGGGCGTGGAGAGTTCTTC
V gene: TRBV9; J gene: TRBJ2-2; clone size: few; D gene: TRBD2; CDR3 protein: CASGGIPTGELFF; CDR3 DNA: TGTGCCTCCGGGGGGATCCCCACCGGGGAGCTGTTTTTT
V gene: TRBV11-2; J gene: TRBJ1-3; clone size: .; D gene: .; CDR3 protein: CASSHGTGNTIYF; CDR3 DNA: TGTGCCAGCAGCCATGGGACAGGAAACACCATATATTTT
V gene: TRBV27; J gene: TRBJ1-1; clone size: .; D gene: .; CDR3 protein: CASSLSATTEAFF; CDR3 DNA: TGTGCCAGCAGTTTGTCGGCAACCACTGAAGCTTTCTTT